Listed here are 10 T cell receptor beta chains from one sample, sequenced in a study of blood T cell repertoires in COVID-19. The protocol was immunoSEQ multiplex PCR, while the TCRdb copy is restricted to in-frame clones and leaves out a portion. The table has around 250,000 clones, 84% seen once. Material: peripheral blood. These receptors originate from a woman aged 40 to 55 who had recovered from COVID-19.

The chain combines TRBV6-1 with TRBJ1-4, with TRBD1 matching 9 bases. Germline V gene data show CDR1 as MNHNS and CDR2 as SASEGT. This CDR3 is built from 15 residues. V dropped 3 bases and J dropped 4; count of bases not matched to a gene: 3. Here the CDR3 reads CASSEGQGRNEKLFF. CDR3 nucleotides: TGTGCCAGCAGTGAGGGACAGGGCCGTAATGAAAAACTGTTTTTT.

The chain joins TRBV7-9 to TRBJ2-2, with 8 bases identical to TRBD1. The germline CDR1 and CDR2 sequences are SEHNR and FQNEAQ (reference sequence). The length of the CDR3 is 15 residues. Germline trimming cut 5 bases from V and 1 base from J; bases unmatched to any gene: 3. For the CDR3, the DNA is TGTGCCAGCAGCCCCGGGACAGGGAACACCGGGGAGCTGTTTTTT. It translates to CASSPGTGNTGELFF.

The V gene is TRBV2, the J gene TRBJ1-1, with D possibly TRBD1 on 6 matching bases. Germline CDR1 SNHLY, CDR2 FYNNEI. V dropped 0 bases and J dropped 4 bases, with 6 bases sitting between them. This CDR3 has 13 amino acids. The chain's CDR3 is CASSEAQGTEAFF. The CDR3 DNA sequence: TGTGCCAGCAGTGAAGCACAGGGCACTGAAGCTTTCTTT. The full variable domain, completed using reference TRBV2 and TRBJ1-1, is EPEVTQTPSHQVTQMGQEVILRCVPISNHLYFYWYRQILGQKVEFLVSFYNNEISEKSEIFDDQFSVERPDGSNFTLKIRSTKLEDSAMYFCASSEAQGTEAFFGQGTRLTVV.

V usage is TRBV7-2 and J usage is TRBJ2-7; D not certain. Germline lookup yields CDR1 SGHTA and CDR2 FQGNSA. The CDR3 contains 14 residues. V was shortened by 1 base and J by 5 bases, with 12 bases between the two germline ends. CDR3 region: CASSLGPRSNEQYF. The CDR3 nucleotides read TGTGCCAGCAGCTTAGGTCCCAGAAGTAACGAGCAGTACTTC. Looking up the rest from reference TRBV7-2 and TRBJ2-7 gives the full variable domain: GAGVSQSPSNKVTEKGKDVELRCDPISGHTALYWYRQSLGQGLEFLIYFQGNSAPDKSGLPSDRFSAERTGGSVSTLTIQRTQQEDSAVYLCASSLGPRSNEQYFGPGTRLTVT.

The V and J genes are TRBV5-1 and TRBJ2-7; 8 bases fit TRBD1. The CDR3 sequence is 15 residues long. Germline CDR1 SGHRS, CDR2 YFSETQ. V shed 2 bases and J 0 bases; nucleotides not matched to a gene: 4. The chain's CDR3 is CASSFRDRYSYEQYF. The CDR3 region has the DNA TGCGCCAGCAGCTTCCGGGACAGGTACTCCTACGAGCAGTACTTC.

This chain links TRBV30 with TRBJ2-7; 8 nucleotides agree with TRBD2. The CDR3 is 14 amino acids. After removal of 0 bases from V and 3 bases from J, the junction contained 4 bases not matched to a gene. Germline loops: CDR1 GTSNPN, CDR2 SVGIG (reference sequence). CDR3 loop: CAWSVGGASYEQYF. CDR3 bases: TGTGCCTGGAGTGTCGGGGGGGCGAGCTACGAGCAGTACTTC.

V gene TRBV7-9 combines with J gene TRBJ1-3, with unresolved D. V was trimmed by 3 bases and J by 1 base, leaving 7 bases between them. The CDR3 is 14 amino acids. The germline CDR1 and CDR2 sequences are SEHNR and FQNEAQ (reference sequence). As DNA, the CDR3 is TGTGCCAGCAGCTTTTCGAGTTCTGGAAACACCATATATTTT. Encoded protein: CASSFSSSGNTIYF.

The chain combines TRBV11-2 with TRBJ1-4, with 9 bases that match TRBD1. The CDR3 contains 15 residues. Trimming removed 3 bases from V and 7 bases from J; junction bases left unmatched: 6. The V gene's germline CDR1 is SGHAT and CDR2 FQNNGV. The CDR3 here is CASSLYRGLGEKLFF. The CDR3 DNA reads as TGTGCCAGCAGCTTGTACAGGGGGCTGGGTGAAAAACTGTTTTTT.

The chain employs TRBV9 and TRBJ2-5, with D possibly being TRBD2 (6 bases). The CDR3 contains 17 residues. The germline V gene encodes CDR1 SGDLS and CDR2 YYNGEE. Trimming removed 1 base from V and 5 bases from J, with 21 bases in between. In DNA, the CDR3 is TGTGCCAGCAGCGTACGGGACGGCGGTCCCCGGGGGGAGACCCAGTACTTC. Translated, it gives CASSVRDGGPRGETQYF.

In its sample, this clone was seen a few times. The chain uses TRBV6-4 and TRBJ2-3, with 9 bases lining up with TRBD2. CDR3 length: 16 residues. The V gene's germline CDR1 is MRHNA and CDR2 SNTAGT. V lost 2 bases, J lost 2 bases, and 5 bases stayed unmatched. For the CDR3, the DNA is TGTGCCAGCAGTGACGGCTTAGCGGGGGCCACAGATACGCAGTATTTT. Translating it yields CASSDGLAGATDTQYF.